This T cell receptor beta chain came from a study of T cells in Graves' hyperthyroidism and ophthalmopathy. Study at large: Once the initial diagnosis was made, peripheral blood was obtained before any treatment. Study results and caveats: Blood samples included most of the expanded thyroid clonotypes exceeding 0.001. Ophthalmopathy was told apart from stable hyperthyroidism by a 13 V-J model.

CDR1 and CDR2 from the germline V gene are SEHNR and FQNEAQ (reference sequence). Trimming shortened V by 5 bases and J by 5 bases, and 18 bases separated the two germline ends. There are 16 residues in the CDR3. Hyperthyroidism had been newly diagnosed in patients aged 18 to 65, and its duration was under 2 months. Amplified TCR beta CDR3 regions came from RNA transcripts. During a first-round RT-PCR of the TCR CDR3, the HTBI primer set was used. TCRdb recomputed calls from the multiplex PCR reads with MiXCR, one row per CDR3 protein. Of roughly 180,000 distinct CDR3 sequences in the sample, roughly 9.4% are singletons; the top ten hold approximately 20%. There are many counts of this clonotype. Its target is not known.

The receptor was derived from a woman younger than 35 with Graves' hyperthyroidism that later progressed to Graves' ophthalmopathy. Sequencing used blood. The chain employs TRBV7-9 and TRBJ1-4, with TRBD1 as a possible D gene (6 bases). The CDR3 DNA reads TGTGCCAGCAGCCCCTCCCAGGGGACAAGAAATGAAAAACTGTTTTTT. It yields the protein CASSPSQGTRNEKLFF.